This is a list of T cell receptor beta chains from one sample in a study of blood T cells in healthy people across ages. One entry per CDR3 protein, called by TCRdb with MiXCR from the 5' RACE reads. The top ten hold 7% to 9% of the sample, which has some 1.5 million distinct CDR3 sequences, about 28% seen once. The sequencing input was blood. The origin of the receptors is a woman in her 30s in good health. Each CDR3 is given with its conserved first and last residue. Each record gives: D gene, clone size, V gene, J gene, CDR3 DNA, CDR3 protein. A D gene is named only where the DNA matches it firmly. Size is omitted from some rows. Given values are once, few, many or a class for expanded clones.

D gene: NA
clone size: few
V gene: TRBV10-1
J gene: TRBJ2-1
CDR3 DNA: TGCGCCAGCAGTGAACAGAACTCCTACAATGAGCAGTTCTTC
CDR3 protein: CASSEQNSYNEQFF

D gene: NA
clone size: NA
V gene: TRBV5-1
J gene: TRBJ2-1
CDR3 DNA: TGCGCCAGCAGCTTGGCCCTAGTCGATGAGCAGTTCTTC
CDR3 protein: CASSLALVDEQFF

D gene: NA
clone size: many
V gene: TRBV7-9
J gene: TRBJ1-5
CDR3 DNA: TGTGCCAGCAGCTTAGAGTGGGATCAGCCCCAGCATTTT
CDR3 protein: CASSLEWDQPQHF

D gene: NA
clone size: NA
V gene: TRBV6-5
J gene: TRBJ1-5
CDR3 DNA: TGTGCCAGCGGCTACAATCGGGATCGGAATCAGCCCCAGCATTTT
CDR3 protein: CASGYNRDRNQPQHF

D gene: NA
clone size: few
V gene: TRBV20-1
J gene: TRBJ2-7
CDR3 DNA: TGCAGTGCTAGAGCCCCCTTTCCCTATGCCGGGAGTACCCACGAGCAGTACTTC
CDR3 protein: CSARAPFPYAGSTHEQYF

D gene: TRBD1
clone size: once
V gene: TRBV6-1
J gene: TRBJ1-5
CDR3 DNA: TGTGCCAGCAAGGGTTCAGGGGGCTTGAAGGTTTTAAATCAGCCCCAGCATTTT
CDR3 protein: CASKGSGGLKVLNQPQHF

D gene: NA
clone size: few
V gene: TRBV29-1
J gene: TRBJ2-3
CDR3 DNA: TGCAGCGTTGCGCTGGCAGGGTTTTTAAGGACGCAGTATTTT
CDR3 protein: CSVALAGFLRTQYF

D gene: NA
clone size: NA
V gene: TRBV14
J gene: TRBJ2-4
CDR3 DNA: TGTGCCAGCACCCCAACGGACACCCTAGGAGAGCAGTACTTC
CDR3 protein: CASTPTDTLGEQYF

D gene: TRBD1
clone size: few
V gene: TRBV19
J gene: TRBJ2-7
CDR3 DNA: TGTGCCAGTAGTATCAGGAGGGGACAGGGGTCCCACGAGCAGTACTTC
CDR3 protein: CASSIRRGQGSHEQYF

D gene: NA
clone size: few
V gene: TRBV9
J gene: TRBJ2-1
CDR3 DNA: TGTGCCAGCAACTCCCGCGGTAGCGGAGGGAATGAGCAGTTCTTC
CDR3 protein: CASNSRGSGGNEQFF

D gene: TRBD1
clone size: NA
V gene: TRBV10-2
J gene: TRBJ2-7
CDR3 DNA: TGCGCCAGCAGAGCCGGGACAGGGGGGAATGAGCAGTACTTC
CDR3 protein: CASRAGTGGNEQYF

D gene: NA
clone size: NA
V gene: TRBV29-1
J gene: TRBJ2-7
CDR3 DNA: TGCAGCGGAGACGAGGGGGGGGACGAGCAGTACTTC
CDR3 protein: CSGDEGGDEQYF

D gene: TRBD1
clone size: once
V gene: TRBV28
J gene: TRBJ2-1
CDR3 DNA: TGTGCCAGCAGTTTAATTTTCGGGACAGGGAGACCGTACAATGAGCAGTTCTTC
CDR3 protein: CASSLIFGTGRPYNEQFF

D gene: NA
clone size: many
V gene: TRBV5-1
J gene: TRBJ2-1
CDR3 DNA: TGCGCCAGCAGCTTGGGAGGACGGGATGAGCAGTTCTTC
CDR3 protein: CASSLGGRDEQFF

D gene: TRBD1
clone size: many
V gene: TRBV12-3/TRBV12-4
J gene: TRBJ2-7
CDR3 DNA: TGTGCCAGCAGCCTCAGGGACAGGACTTTCGAGCAGTACTTC
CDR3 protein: CASSLRDRTFEQYF

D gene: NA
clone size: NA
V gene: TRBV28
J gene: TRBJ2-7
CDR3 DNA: TGTGCCAGCAGCCCGGGACTTAGTGGCCACGAGCAGTACTTC
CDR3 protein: CASSPGLSGHEQYF

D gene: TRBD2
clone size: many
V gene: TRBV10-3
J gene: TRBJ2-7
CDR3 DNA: TGTGCCATCAGTACGGGGACTAGCTCCTACGAGCAGTACTTC
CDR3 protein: CAISTGTSSYEQYF

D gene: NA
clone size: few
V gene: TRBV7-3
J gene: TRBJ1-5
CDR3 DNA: TGTGCCAGCAGCCCCCGGGCGGGACAGCCCCAGCATTTT
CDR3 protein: CASSPRAGQPQHF

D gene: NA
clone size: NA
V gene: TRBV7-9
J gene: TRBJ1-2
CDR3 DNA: TGTGCCAGCAGCTTTTGGCAGGATGAGTCTTATGGCTACACCTTC
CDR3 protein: CASSFWQDESYGYTF

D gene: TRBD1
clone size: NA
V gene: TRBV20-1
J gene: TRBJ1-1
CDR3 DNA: TGCAGTACAAAAACAGGGGGCCCTAACACTGAAGCTTTCTTT
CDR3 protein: CSTKTGGPNTEAFF

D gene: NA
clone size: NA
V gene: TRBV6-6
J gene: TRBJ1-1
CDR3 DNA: TGTGCCAGCAGGGAGGACTATCACGAAGCTTTCTTT
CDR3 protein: CASREDYHEAFF

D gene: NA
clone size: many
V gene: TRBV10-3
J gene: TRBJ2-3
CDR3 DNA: TGTGCCATCAGTGGGACTGGCACAGATACGCAGTATTTT
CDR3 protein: CAISGTGTDTQYF

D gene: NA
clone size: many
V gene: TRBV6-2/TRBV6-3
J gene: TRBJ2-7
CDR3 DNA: TGTGCCAGCAGTGGCGGGCTGACTGCCGAGCAGTACTTC
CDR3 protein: CASSGGLTAEQYF

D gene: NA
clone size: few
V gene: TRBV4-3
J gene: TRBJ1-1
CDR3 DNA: TGCGCCAGCAGCCAAGAGCTGAACACTGAAGCTTTCTTT
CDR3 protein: CASSQELNTEAFF

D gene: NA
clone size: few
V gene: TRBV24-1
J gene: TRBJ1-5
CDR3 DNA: TGTGCCACCAGTGATTTGCTACAGGATCAGCCCCAGCATTTT
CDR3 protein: CATSDLLQDQPQHF

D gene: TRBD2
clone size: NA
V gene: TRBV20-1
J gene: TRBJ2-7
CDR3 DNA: TGCAGTGCTAGGGTTACTAGCGGGGGCGACTACGAGCAGTACTTC
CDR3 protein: CSARVTSGGDYEQYF

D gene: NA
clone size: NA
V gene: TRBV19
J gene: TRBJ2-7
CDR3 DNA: TGTGCCAGTAGTCCCCACCAGGGGCAATACGAGCAGTACTTC
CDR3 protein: CASSPHQGQYEQYF

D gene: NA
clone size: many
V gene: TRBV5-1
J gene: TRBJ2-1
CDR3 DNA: TGCGCCAGCAGCCTCACGCCCGAGACGCAGAGGGGCGAGCAGTTCTTC
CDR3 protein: CASSLTPETQRGEQFF

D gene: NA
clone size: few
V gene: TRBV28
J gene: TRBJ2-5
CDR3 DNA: TGTGCCAGCAGGCCTACAGGGTTCAAAGAGACCCAGTACTTC
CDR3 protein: CASRPTGFKETQYF

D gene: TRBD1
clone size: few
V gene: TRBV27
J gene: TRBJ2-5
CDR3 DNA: TGTGCCAGCAGTGGCAGGGGGCCCTGGGAGACCCAGTACTTC
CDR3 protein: CASSGRGPWETQYF

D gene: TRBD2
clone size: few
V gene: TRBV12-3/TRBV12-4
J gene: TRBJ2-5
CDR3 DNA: TGTGCCAGCAGGGGGCCTAGCGGTCCCCAGGGAGAGACCCAGTACTTC
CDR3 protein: CASRGPSGPQGETQYF

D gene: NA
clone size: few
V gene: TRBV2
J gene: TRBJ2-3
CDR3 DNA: TGTGCCAGCAAAGTTGAGTATACGCAGTATTTT
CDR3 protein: CASKVEYTQYF

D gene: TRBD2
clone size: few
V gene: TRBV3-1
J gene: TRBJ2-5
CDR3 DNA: TGTGCCAGCAGCCAAGCGGCTAGCGGGGGGGCTCGCGAGACCCAGTACTTC
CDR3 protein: CASSQAASGGARETQYF

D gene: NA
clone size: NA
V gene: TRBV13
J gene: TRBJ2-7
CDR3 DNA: TGTGCCAGCAGGGGGGACCTCGAGCAGTACTTC
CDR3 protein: CASRGDLEQYF

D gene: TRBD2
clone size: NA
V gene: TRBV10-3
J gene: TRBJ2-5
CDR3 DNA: TGTGCCATCAGTCCGGGACTAGCGGGAAAGGTGCAGTACTTC
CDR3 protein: CAISPGLAGKVQYF

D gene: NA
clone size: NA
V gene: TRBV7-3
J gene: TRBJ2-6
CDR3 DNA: TGTGCCAGCAGCAATGGACAAGGCTCTGGGGCCAACGTCCTGACTTTC
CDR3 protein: CASSNGQGSGANVLTF

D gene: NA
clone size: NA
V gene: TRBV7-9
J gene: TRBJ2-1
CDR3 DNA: TGTGCCAGCAGCTTAACGTCTGGCAATGAGCATTTCTTC
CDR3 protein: CASSLTSGNEHFF

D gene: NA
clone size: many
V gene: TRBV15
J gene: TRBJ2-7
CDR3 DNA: TGTGCCACCAGCAGTGTCGCTAGGCACGAGCAGTACTTC
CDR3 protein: CATSSVARHEQYF

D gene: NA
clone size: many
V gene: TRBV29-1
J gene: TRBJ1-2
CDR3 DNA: TGCAGCGTTGACTTCGAGAGTACTAACTATGGCTACACCTTC
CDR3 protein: CSVDFESTNYGYTF

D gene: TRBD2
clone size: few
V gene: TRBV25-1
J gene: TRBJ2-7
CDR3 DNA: TGTGCCAGCAGTGAATATGGGAGCGGGGGCACCTACGAGCAGTACTTC
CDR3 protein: CASSEYGSGGTYEQYF

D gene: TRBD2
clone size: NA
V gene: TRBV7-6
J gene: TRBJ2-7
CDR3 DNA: TGTGCCAGCAGCTTAGCGACTAGCGGAACCTACGAGCAGTACTTC
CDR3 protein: CASSLATSGTYEQYF

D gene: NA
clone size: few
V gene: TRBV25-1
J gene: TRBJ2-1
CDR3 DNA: TGTGCCAGCAGTGAGCAGGGCCTATACAATGAGCAGTTCTTC
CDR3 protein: CASSEQGLYNEQFF

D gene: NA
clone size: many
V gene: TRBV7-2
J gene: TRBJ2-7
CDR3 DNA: TGTGCCAGCAGCTTAAGAGACAACTACGAGCAGTACTTC
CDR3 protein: CASSLRDNYEQYF

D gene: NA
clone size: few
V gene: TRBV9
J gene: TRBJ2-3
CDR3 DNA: TGTGCCAGCAGCGGAGCCGACAGTAGAGAGGCGGATACGCAGTATTTT
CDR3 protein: CASSGADSREADTQYF

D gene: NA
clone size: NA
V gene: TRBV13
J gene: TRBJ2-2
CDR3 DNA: TGTGCCAGCAGCGGCCGAAGTGGCAGAAAAACCGGGGAGCTGTTTTTT
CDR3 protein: CASSGRSGRKTGELFF

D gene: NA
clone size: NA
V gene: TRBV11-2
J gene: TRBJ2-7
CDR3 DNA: TGTGCCAGCAGCTGGACCTCAGGCAGGGGTGTGCACGAGCAGTACTTC
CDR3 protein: CASSWTSGRGVHEQYF

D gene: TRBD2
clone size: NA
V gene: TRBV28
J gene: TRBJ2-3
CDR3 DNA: TGTGCCAGCAGCTTTGCCGTGATAGCGGGGGGGTTCCCAGATACGCAGTATTTT
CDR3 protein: CASSFAVIAGGFPDTQYF

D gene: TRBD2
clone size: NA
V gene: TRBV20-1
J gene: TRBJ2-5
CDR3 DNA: TGCAGTGCTGGAGCCCCACTAGCGGGAGTCCAAGAGACCCAGTACTTC
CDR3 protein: CSAGAPLAGVQETQYF

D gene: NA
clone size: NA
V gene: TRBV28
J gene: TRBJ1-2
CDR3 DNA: TGTGCCAGCAGCCCCCCCAGGTCCCCCTATGGCTACACCTTC
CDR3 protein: CASSPPRSPYGYTF

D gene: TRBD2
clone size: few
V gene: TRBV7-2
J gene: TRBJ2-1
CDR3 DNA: TGTGCCAGCAGCTTACGGGCGGGAGGGGGTCAGGGTGAGCAGTTCTTC
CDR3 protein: CASSLRAGGGQGEQFF

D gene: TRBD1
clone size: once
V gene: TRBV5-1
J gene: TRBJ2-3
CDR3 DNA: TGCGCCAGCAGCTTACCCCGGGGGACAGGGACAGATACGCAGTATTTT
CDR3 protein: CASSLPRGTGTDTQYF

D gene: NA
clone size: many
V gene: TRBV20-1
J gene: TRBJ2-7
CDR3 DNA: TGCAGTGCAGACACGGGACACCGCTACGAGCAGTACTTC
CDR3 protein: CSADTGHRYEQYF

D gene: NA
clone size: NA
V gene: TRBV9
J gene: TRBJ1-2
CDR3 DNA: TGTGCCAGCAGCGCCCAGTGGGTTGAGGGTGGCTACACCTTC
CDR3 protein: CASSAQWVEGGYTF